The present T cell receptor (beta chain) was sequenced within a study of T cells in Graves' hyperthyroidism and ophthalmopathy. From RNA transcripts, TCR beta CDR3 regions were amplified. In the first-round RT-PCR of the TCR CDR3, the HTBI primer set was used. TCRdb re-called the multiplex PCR reads through MiXCR, storing one row per CDR3 protein. Of hundreds of thousands of distinct CDR3 sequences listed, around 13% are singletons. This clonotype was seen at least ten times. V dropped 5 bases and J dropped 2 bases, with 10 bases sitting between them. Germline V gives CDR1 DFQATT, CDR2 SNEGSKA (reference sequence). The CDR3 totals 12 residues. A lack of ophthalmopathy progression within 18 months defined stable Graves' hyperthyroidism. Extraction of PBMCs used roughly 9.4 ml of fresh peripheral blood.

Sequencing was performed on blood. The clonotype originates from a woman between 18 and 29 years old with Graves' hyperthyroidism. This chain connects TRBV20-1 to TRBJ2-7; a weak D match, TRBD1 (5 bases). For the CDR3, the DNA is TGCAGTGCTTCCGACAGACCCTACGAGCAGTACTTC. The encoded protein is CSASDRPYEQYF.